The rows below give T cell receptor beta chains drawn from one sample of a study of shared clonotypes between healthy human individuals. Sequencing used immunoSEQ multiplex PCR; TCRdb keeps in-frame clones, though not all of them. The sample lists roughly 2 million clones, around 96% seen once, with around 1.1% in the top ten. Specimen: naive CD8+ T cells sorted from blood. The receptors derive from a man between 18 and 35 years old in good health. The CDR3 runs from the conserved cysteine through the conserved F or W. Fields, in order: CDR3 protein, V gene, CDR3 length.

CDR3: CASSPSGKNYGCTF; V: TRBV27; length: 14
CDR3: CASSQAGRPNTEAFF; V: TRBV4-1; length: 15
CDR3: CASSLSAIYNEQFF; V: TRBV5-6; length: 14
CDR3: CAISPGVGLHGYTF; V: TRBV10-3; length: 14
CDR3: CASSPRTGIDTQYF; V: TRBV4-3; length: 14
CDR3: CASSQHRGGSIAYEQYF; V: TRBV4-1; length: 17
CDR3: CASSPGQGADVEQYF; V: TRBV7-9; length: 15
CDR3: CASSQIYSGGTYEQYF; V: TRBV4-3; length: 16
CDR3: CATTDGVYGYTF; V: TRBV28; length: 12
CDR3: CASSLDATTGGMGFGYTF; V: TRBV4-1; length: 18
CDR3: CASSYQEGNTEAFF; V: TRBV6-5; length: 14
CDR3: CASSEGGVGGIEKLFF; V: TRBV6-1; length: 16
CDR3: CASSYFPGDTIYF; V: TRBV6-5; length: 13
CDR3: CASRTGGGNQPQHF; V: TRBV27; length: 14
CDR3: CASRSSWDTEAFF; V: TRBV6-5; length: 13
CDR3: CASSFGSYSNQPQHF; V: TRBV7-9; length: 15
CDR3: CASSIRADRGSEAFF; V: TRBV28; length: 15
CDR3: CASSRYTTGHESDSPLHF; V: TRBV7-8; length: 18
CDR3: CASSLAGGLYEQYF; V: TRBV27; length: 14
CDR3: CAWTPVGSNSPLHF; V: TRBV30; length: 14
CDR3: CASSVYSTSDQTQYF; V: TRBV9; length: 15
CDR3: CASSVPRAGYTF; V: TRBV9; length: 12
CDR3: CASSFWGGEQFF; V: TRBV27; length: 12
CDR3: CASSPERSSGNTIYF; V: TRBV13; length: 15
CDR3: CASSSVGAAKEKLFF; V: TRBV9; length: 15
CDR3: CSGDTGTSSYEQFF; V: TRBV29-1; length: 14
CDR3: CAISERILAGHDTQYF; V: TRBV10-3; length: 16
CDR3: CASREGVLDTQYF; V: TRBV11-2; length: 13
CDR3: CASSAGGDLYGYTF; V: TRBV13; length: 14
CDR3: CASSVGGTSGYEQYF; V: TRBV9; length: 15
CDR3: CASSSDPLGPSGANVLTF; V: TRBV5-1; length: 18
CDR3: CASSEAVNLYEQYF; V: TRBV6-4; length: 14
CDR3: CASSLGGIGRNTEAFF; V: TRBV5-1; length: 16
CDR3: CASSRVTVNEQFF; V: TRBV5-6; length: 13
CDR3: CASRKGGDIQPQHF; V: TRBV6-6; length: 14
CDR3: CASSPGLASYEQYF; V: TRBV5-6; length: 14
CDR3: CASSPYPNGARTAYEQYF; V: TRBV5-1; length: 18
CDR3: CASSVGTGSSYEQYF; V: TRBV9; length: 15
CDR3: CASSLSLGGYEQYF; V: TRBV7-3; length: 14
CDR3: CASSFGLPNEQFF; V: TRBV5-6; length: 13